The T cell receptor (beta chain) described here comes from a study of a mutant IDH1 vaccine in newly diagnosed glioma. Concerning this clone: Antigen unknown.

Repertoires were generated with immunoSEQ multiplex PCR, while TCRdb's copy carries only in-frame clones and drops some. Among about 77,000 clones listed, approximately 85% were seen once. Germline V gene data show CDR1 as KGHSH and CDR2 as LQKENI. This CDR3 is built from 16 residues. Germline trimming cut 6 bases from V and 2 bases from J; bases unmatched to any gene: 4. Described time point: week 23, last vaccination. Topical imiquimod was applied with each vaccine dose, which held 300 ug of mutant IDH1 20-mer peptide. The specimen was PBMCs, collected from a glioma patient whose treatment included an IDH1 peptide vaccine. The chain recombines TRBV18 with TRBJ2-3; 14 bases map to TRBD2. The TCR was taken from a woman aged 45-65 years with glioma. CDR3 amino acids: CASSQGLAGVTDTQYF. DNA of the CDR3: TGTGCCAGCTCCCAGGGACTAGCGGGAGTCACAGATACGCAGTATTTT.